The rows below give T cell receptor beta chains drawn from one sample of a study of cytomegalovirus exposure and HLA in healthy donors. TCRdb keeps only in-frame clones here, not all; method: immunoSEQ multiplex PCR. The sample gives about 93,000 clones, 65% of which show up once; approximately 5.8% is in the top ten. Sequencing was done on a sample of PBMCs. Every receptor here comes from a boy younger than 18 in good health and CMV-seropositive. The CDR3 runs from the conserved cysteine through the conserved F or W. Fields, in order: CDR3 protein, CDR3 DNA, D gene, J gene, V gene, clone size. A D gene is named only where the DNA matches it firmly. The listing skips clone size in some rows; elsewhere it reads once, few, many or a size class.

CDR3aa: CASSFNSYYEQYF
CDR3nt: TGTGCCAGCAGCTTCAACTCTTACTACGAGCAGTACTTC
d_gene: -
j_gene: TRBJ2-7
v_gene: TRBV7-2
abundance: -

CDR3aa: CASSYWTQKSGYTF
CDR3nt: TGTGCCAGCAGTTATTGGACACAAAAATCGGGCTACACCTTC
d_gene: -
j_gene: TRBJ1-2
v_gene: TRBV6-6
abundance: -

CDR3aa: CASSQGLGRVAEAFF
CDR3nt: TGTGCCAGCAGCCAAGGCCTTGGCAGGGTCGCTGAAGCTTTCTTT
d_gene: -
j_gene: TRBJ1-1
v_gene: TRBV4-2
abundance: -

CDR3aa: CASSIGRNTEAFF
CDR3nt: TGTGCCAGTAGTATAGGCAGAAACACTGAAGCTTTCTTT
d_gene: -
j_gene: TRBJ1-1
v_gene: TRBV19
abundance: -

CDR3aa: CASSYEQAGSPLHF
CDR3nt: TGTGCCAGCAGTTACGAGCAGGCGGGTTCACCCCTCCACTTT
d_gene: -
j_gene: TRBJ1-6
v_gene: TRBV6-5
abundance: few

CDR3aa: CASSDWSTGTVKETQYF
CDR3nt: TGTGCCAGCAGTGACTGGTCGACTGGGACAGTAAAAGAGACCCAGTACTTC
d_gene: TRBD1
j_gene: TRBJ2-5
v_gene: TRBV6-4
abundance: -

CDR3aa: CASSLALLLAGANYEQYF
CDR3nt: TGTGCCAGCAGCTTGGCTCTACTACTAGCGGGAGCCAACTACGAGCAGTACTTC
d_gene: TRBD2
j_gene: TRBJ2-7
v_gene: TRBV5-5
abundance: -

CDR3aa: CASSLQAGGYTDTQYF
CDR3nt: TGTGCCAGCAGCTTACAAGCGGGAGGGTACACAGATACGCAGTATTTT
d_gene: TRBD2
j_gene: TRBJ2-3
v_gene: TRBV7-8
abundance: few

CDR3aa: CASTGDNRGYTF
CDR3nt: TGTGCCAGCACCGGGGACAACCGGGGCTACACCTTC
d_gene: -
j_gene: TRBJ1-2
v_gene: TRBV7-9
abundance: once

CDR3aa: CASSFGRGNEQFF
CDR3nt: TGTGCCAGCAGTTTCGGACGGGGAAATGAGCAGTTCTTC
d_gene: -
j_gene: TRBJ2-1
v_gene: TRBV27
abundance: few

CDR3aa: CASSETAGAGANVLTF
CDR3nt: TGTGCCAGCAGTGAAACTGCAGGGGCTGGGGCCAACGTCCTGACTTTC
d_gene: -
j_gene: TRBJ2-6
v_gene: TRBV6-1
abundance: once